In this sample, the clone carrying this TCR beta chain turned up a few times. This could be a read error, since a much larger clone is one nucleotide away. The ends were cut back, 2 bases at V and 4 bases at J, with 6 bases in the middle. Germline assignment: CDR1 ENHRY and CDR2 SYGVKD. The CDR3 runs 12 residues. This sample is part of a study of T cells in Graves' hyperthyroidism and ophthalmopathy. Study as a whole: Specimen type is peripheral blood, collected at initial diagnosis prior to any treatment.

Fresh peripheral blood, approximately 10 ml, was the source of the PBMCs. RNA transcripts yielded amplified TCR beta CDR3 regions. Primed by the HTBI set, a first-round RT-PCR was run on the TCR CDR3. TCRdb recomputed calls from the multiplex PCR reads with MiXCR, one row per CDR3 protein. The data show 300,000 to 400,000 distinct CDR3 sequences, approximately 13% seen once. This chain links TRBV10-3 with TRBJ2-7; D might be TRBD1 or TRBD2, each matching 5 bases. This TCR came from a woman aged 18 to 35 with Graves' hyperthyroidism. The source material was blood. CDR3 in DNA: TGTGCCATCAGTGAGGGGGGTTACGAGCAGTACTTC. Translating gives CAISEGGYEQYF.